This T cell receptor (beta chain) was sequenced for a study of T cell repertoires in cytomegalovirus infection. Ten or more counts support this clonotype. What it recognizes is unknown. The V gene's germline CDR1 is SGHNT and CDR2 YENEEA. The CDR3 loop spans 18 amino acids. J gave up 1 base and V 2 bases, and 10 bases lay outside the gene matches. One entry per CDR3 protein, called by TCRdb with MiXCR from the reads. This sample carries tens of thousands of distinct CDR3 sequences, around 21% of them seen once, and the ten largest clones take around half. This specimen consisted of CD8+ T cells from cultured PBMCs, obtained from culture after CMV antigen stimulation. The sequence derives from a human donor in good health (CMV status not recorded). Some clones in this sample may be carry-over from other donors' samples. The chain links TRBV11-3 to TRBJ2-5; 10 bases map to TRBD2. CDR3 region: CASSLISVAGGRQETQYF. The CDR3 nucleotides are TGTGCCAGCAGCTTAATTTCGGTAGCGGGGGGTCGCCAAGAGACCCAGTACTTC.